This T cell receptor beta chain was found in a study of shared clonotypes between healthy human individuals. V dropped 4 bases and J dropped 0; count of bases not matched to a gene: 3. The V gene's germline CDR1 is SGHNT and CDR2 YYREEE (reference sequence). This CDR3 is 15 amino acids long. Study results and caveats: For sorted subsets, rarefaction showed incomplete sequencing despite large depth. Shared clonotypes across all four donors exceeded non-shared ones in generation probability.

In the case of this clone: Its specificity is not known.

Original data processing: Junction-only sequences without quality scores were provided by ImmunoSEQ, so filtering was different. Clones were sequenced by immunoSEQ multiplex PCR, and TCRdb holds only the in-frame ones, with some missing. The DNA was the basis for D and trimming; V, J and clone size are from that table. The table includes under 2,500,000 clones, 95% detected once. The investigators split CD4+ cells into a CD45RA+ naive subset and a CD45RA-negative memory subset. The genes are TRBV5-4 and TRBJ1-4, with TRBD1 matching 7 bases. The TCR was taken from a man in his late teens or twenties in good health. Sequenced material: naive CD4+ T cells sorted from blood. Subset specified: CD45RA+ positively selected. CDR3 sequence: CASSGDSATNEKLFF. For the CDR3, the DNA is TGTGCCAGCAGCGGGGACAGTGCAACTAATGAAAAACTGTTTTTT.